The TCR beta chain described here comes from a study of PD-1 blockade in mismatch repair-deficient tumors. Background on the study: Patients had over ten mismatch repair-deficient cancer types and were previously treated and progressing.

TCRdb keeps only in-frame clones here, not all; method: immunoSEQ multiplex PCR. The table has 30,000 to 35,000 clones, 80% seen once; the top ten hold 3% to 4%. Germline CDR1 is KGHSH and CDR2 is LQKENI. After removal of 3 bases from V and 8 bases from J, the junction contained 3 bases not matched to a gene. This CDR3 comprises 13 residues. In the case of this clone: The antigen remains undetermined.

Findings and caveats of the study: Tumor-resident clones, often absent from pretreatment blood, expanded after pembrolizumab and then contracted.

This chain uses TRBV18 with TRBJ2-1; 8 bases map to TRBD1. The sample consisted of PBMCs, taken 6 to 7 weeks after starting pembrolizumab. This TCR came from an adult with mismatch repair-deficient cancer. The CDR3 nucleotides are TGTGCCAGCTCACCCAGGGGGCTGGATGAGCAGTTCTTC. It is translated as CASSPRGLDEQFF.